What follows are 32 T cell receptor beta chains derived from one specimen sequenced in a study of shared clonotypes between healthy human individuals. The table came from immunoSEQ multiplex PCR; TCRdb's copy has only in-frame clones and leaves some out. The sample shows fewer than 200,000 clones, over 50% of them seen only once. Sequenced: memory CD4+ T cells sorted from blood. Stated subset: CD45RA-negative fraction. The receptor source for this set is a man aged 25-45 years in good health.

This clone has a single count. V gene TRBV7-3 combines with J gene TRBJ2-1; 7 bases are shared with TRBD1. The CDR3 is 15 amino acids. J lost 5 bases, V lost 5 bases, and 9 bases had no gene match. The germline gives CDR1 SGHTA, CDR2 FQGTGA. The CDR3: CASSTRQGYNNEQFF. The CDR3 DNA reads as TGTGCCAGCAGCACCCGACAGGGTTACAACAATGAGCAGTTCTTC.

The rearrangement joins TRBV14 to TRBJ2-1, with TRBD1 identical over 12 bases. V lost 4 bases, J lost 10 bases, and 14 bases stayed unmatched. The V gene's germline CDR1 is SGHDN and CDR2 FVKESK. The CDR3 loop spans 17 amino acids. The CDR3 region has the DNA TGTGCCAGCAGCCGACCCTTCGGGACAGGGGGCCTTGAAGAGCAGTTCTTC. The encoded protein is CASSRPFGTGGLEEQFF.

This clone was detected once. The chain couples TRBV6-1 to TRBJ2-2; the match to TRBD2 covers 14 bases. There are 17 residues in the CDR3. The germline gives CDR1 MNHNS, CDR2 SASEGT. After removal of 4 bases from V and 3 bases from J, the junction contained 4 bases not matched to a gene. CDR3 amino acids: CASSGLGLAGDTGELFF. In DNA form, the CDR3 reads TGTGCCAGCAGTGGACTGGGACTAGCGGGAGACACCGGGGAGCTGTTTTTT.

This chain connects TRBV28 to TRBJ1-4; D gene uncertain. CDR1 is MDHEN, CDR2 SYDVKM, per germline. V was clipped by 2 bases and J by 6 bases, with 4 bases between them. This CDR3 is built from 12 residues. CDR3 bases: TGTGCCAGCAGTTTAGGAGATGAAAAACTGTTTTTT. This sequence encodes CASSLGDEKLFF.

The rearrangement uses TRBV9 and TRBJ2-1; no definite D call. The V end was cut by 0 bases, the J end by 10 bases, with 11 bases between. The length of the CDR3 is 13 residues. Germline assignment: CDR1 SGDLS and CDR2 YYNGEE. In DNA, the CDR3 is TGTGCCAGCAGCGTAGCCTCCCCCTTGGAGCAGTTCTTC. It encodes CASSVASPLEQFF.

V is TRBV18 and J is TRBJ1-2; 7 bases are shared with TRBD1. Losses at the gene ends were 4 bases for V and 0 bases for J; bases not matched to a gene: 5. The CDR3 has 15 amino acids. The germline gives CDR1 KGHSH, CDR2 LQKENI. CDR3 in amino acids: CASSQGQAANYGYTF. The CDR3 DNA reads TGTGCCAGCTCACAAGGACAGGCAGCTAACTATGGCTACACCTTC.

A note on this clone: A much larger clone lies a single base off, so this may be a read error. The CDR3 bases are TGTGCCAGAAGGACAGGGAACTATGGCTACACCTTC. It is translated as CARRTGNYGYTF. The V call is TRBV2, the J call TRBJ1-2; TRBD1 matches 8 bases. From germline, CDR1 is SNHLY and CDR2 FYNNEI. This CDR3 is built from 12 residues. Losses at the gene ends were 9 bases for V and 2 bases for J; bases not matched to a gene: 2. Together with reference TRBV2 and TRBJ1-2, the CDR3 gives the full variable domain: EPEVTQTPSHQVTQMGQEVILRCVPISNHLYFYWYRQILGQKVEFLVSFYNNEISEKSEIFDDQFSVERPDGSNFTLKIRSTKLEDSAMYFCARRTGNYGYTFGSGTRLTVV.

This chain connects TRBV19 to TRBJ2-7; 7 bases fit TRBD2. In germline, CDR1 is LNHDA, CDR2 SQIVND (reference sequence). The CDR3 spans 15 residues. Losses at the gene ends were 5 bases for V and 4 bases for J; bases not matched to a gene: 11. As DNA, the CDR3 is TGTGCCAGTAGTCCCCGGGACTATCCCCGGTACGAGCAGTACTTC. Protein sequence: CASSPRDYPRYEQYF.

The chain joins TRBV7-3 to TRBJ1-2, with 7 positions matching TRBD1. The CDR3 loop spans 14 amino acids. With 3 bases clipped from V and 3 bases from J, the junction kept 4 bases outside the gene matches. The V gene's germline CDR1 is SGHTA and CDR2 FQGTGA. The CDR3 DNA follows: TGTGCCAGCAGCTTCGACGGACAGGACTATGGCTACACCTTC. It is translated as CASSFDGQDYGYTF. The whole variable domain, remainder taken from reference TRBV7-3 and TRBJ1-2, is GAGVSQTPSNKVTEKGKYVELRCDPISGHTALYWYRQSLGQGPEFLIYFQGTGAADDSGLPNDRFFAVRPEGSVSTLKIQRTERGDSAVYLCASSFDGQDYGYTFGSGTRLTVV.

The chain carries TRBV7-9 and TRBJ1-5; a possible D gene is TRBD1 (6 bases). CDR1 is SEHNR, CDR2 FQNEAQ, per germline (reference sequence). The CDR3 spans 18 residues. V was shortened by 4 bases and J by 0 bases, with 19 bases between the two germline ends. The CDR3 region has the DNA TGTGCCAGCAGCTCCCAACCCAGGGGATCCTATAGCAATCAGCCCCAGCATTTT. It specifies CASSSQPRGSYSNQPQHF.

This clone was observed a handful of times. The V gene is TRBV7-9, the J gene TRBJ1-2; 8 bases are a match to TRBD1. The CDR3 totals 15 residues. Germline CDR1 SEHNR, CDR2 FQNEAQ (reference sequence). The junction had 7 bases not matched to a gene; V was cut back by 5 bases and J by 2 bases. In nucleotides, the CDR3 is TGTGCCAGCAGCCCCTCCAGGGGGCGCAACTATGGCTACACCTTC. Protein sequence: CASSPSRGRNYGYTF.

The V call is TRBV4-2, the J call TRBJ2-7; D is perhaps TRBD2 (6 bases). The CDR3 runs to 14 residues. Germline-derived CDR1 and CDR2 are LGHNA and YNFKEQ. With 4 bases removed from V and 6 bases from J, the gap between germline ends came to 16 bases. The CDR3 bases are TGTGCCAGCAGCCCGGGGGACTTGGTAACCGAGCAGTACTTC. This gives the protein CASSPGDLVTEQYF.

This clone came up a few times. The J gene is TRBJ2-7, the V gene TRBV21-1; no check of the table's D call, TRBD1, against the DNA was made. TRBV21-1 is given as a pseudogene. This CDR3 has 12 amino acids. The CDR3 nucleotides read TGTGCCAGCAGCAAAGAGGGGGACGAGCAGTACTTC. Protein product: CASSKEGDEQYF.

The sample holds one count of this clone. V gene TRBV18 combines with J gene TRBJ1-5; D is uncertain. CDR1 is KGHSH and CDR2 is LQKENI in the germline V gene. The CDR3 spans 15 residues. With 2 bases removed from V and 1 base from J, the gap between germline ends came to 9 bases. CDR3 coding DNA: TGTGCCAGCTCACCAGCTCAGAACAGCAATCAGCCCCAGCATTTT. Its protein is CASSPAQNSNQPQHF.

This clone has ten or more counts. The chain joins TRBV7-8 to TRBJ2-1; possibly TRBD2 for D (5 bases). V lost 7 bases to trimming and J lost 2 bases, with 15 bases between them. CDR3 length: 15 residues. The germline CDR1 and CDR2 sequences are SGHVS and FQNEAQ. The CDR3 here is CASTERSGTYNEQFF. CDR3 bases: TGTGCCAGCACCGAACGAAGCGGAACCTACAATGAGCAGTTCTTC.

This clone was seen repeatedly, ten times or more. V gene TRBV10-2 combines with J gene TRBJ2-3, with D tentatively TRBD1 or TRBD2 (5 bases each). Germline lookup yields CDR1 WSHSY and CDR2 SAAADI. V lost 9 bases, J lost 5 bases, and 15 bases lay in between. The CDR3 length is 13 residues. CDR3 amino acids: CARGEGIGDTQYF. In nucleotides, the CDR3 is TGCGCCAGGGGGGAAGGGATAGGAGATACGCAGTATTTT.

Note on this clone: A far more abundant clone sits one base away, making this likely a read error. The same CDR3 can be traced to other DNA sequences in this sample. The V gene is TRBV7-9, the J gene TRBJ2-1; the D gene is possibly TRBD1 (6 bases). V lost 5 bases to trimming and J lost 11 bases, with 19 bases between them. The CDR3 sequence is 14 residues long. Germline lookup yields CDR1 SEHNR and CDR2 FQNEAQ (reference sequence). This CDR3 reads CASSHQSARGKQFF. In DNA form, the CDR3 reads TGTGCCAGCAGCCATCAATCCGCGAGGGGGAAGCAGTTCTTC.

In this sample, this clone turned up a few times. The genes are TRBV29-1 and TRBJ2-5; 8 bases are a match to TRBD1. The V segment lost 7 bases and the J segment 4 bases; nucleotides outside the gene matches: 2. The V gene's germline CDR1 is SQVTM and CDR2 ANQGSEA. The CDR3 consists of 11 residues. The CDR3 DNA sequence: TGCAGCGGGGGGACAGGAGAGACCCAGTACTTC. Encoded protein: CSGGTGETQYF.

Only one count was recorded for this clone. The chain recombines TRBV4-1 with TRBJ1-5; unclear D gene. Trimming took off 1 base at V and 2 bases at J, with 6 bases between the two ends. In germline, CDR1 is MGHRA, CDR2 YSYEKL. This CDR3 spans 14 amino acids. CDR3 bases: TGCGCCAGCAGCCAAGTGCAGGGCAATCAGCCCCAGCATTTT. It encodes CASSQVQGNQPQHF.

The chain couples TRBV25-1 to TRBJ1-4; D gene unclear. This CDR3 contains 17 residues. Trimming stripped 6 bases from V and 8 bases from J, with 25 bases between. The germline CDR1 and CDR2 sequences are MGHDK and SYGVNS. The CDR3 DNA sequence: TGTGCCAGCAGCACCGACCCCTCCCAGGCGAAGGAGGAAAAACTGTTTTTT. Translating it yields CASSTDPSQAKEEKLFF.

The V call is TRBV7-2, the J call TRBJ2-7; 12 nucleotides match TRBD2. The CDR3 totals 15 residues. Looked up from germline, CDR1 is SGHTA and CDR2 is FQGNSA. The J segment lost 3 bases and the V segment lost 4 bases, leaving 4 bases of the junction unmatched. The CDR3 reads CASSSGLAGNYEQYF. The CDR3 DNA is TGTGCCAGCAGCTCAGGACTAGCGGGAAACTACGAGCAGTACTTC.

V is TRBV7-8 and J is TRBJ2-2; 7 bases align to TRBD2. The CDR3 contains 13 residues. J gave up 15 bases and V 0 bases, and 7 bases lay outside the gene matches. The germline V gene has CDR1 SGHVS and CDR2 FQNEAQ. The CDR3 DNA reads as TGTGCCAGCAGCTTAGCGTCTCCTAGCGGAGTGTTTTTT. Residues: CASSLASPSGVFF.

The J gene is TRBJ2-7, the V gene TRBV30; D possibly corresponds to TRBD1 (6 bases). Germline-derived CDR1 and CDR2 are GTSNPN and SVGIG (reference sequence). V gave up 2 bases and J gave up 3 bases, with 11 bases separating them. CDR3 length: 13 amino acids. DNA for the CDR3: TGTGCCTGGAGTACAGGGACGAACTACGAGCAGTACTTC. Translation: CAWSTGTNYEQYF.

This chain connects TRBV10-2 to TRBJ2-3; D call uncertain. Germline lookup yields CDR1 WSHSY and CDR2 SAAADI. CDR3 length: 17 residues. The V gene lost 2 bases and the J gene lost 1 base, with 16 bases spanning the gap. Here the CDR3 reads CASSEKDLGPGTDTQYF. CDR3 coding DNA: TGCGCCAGCAGTGAGAAAGACTTAGGTCCGGGCACAGATACGCAGTATTTT.

The rearrangement links TRBV19 to TRBJ2-3; TRBD2 matches 7 bases. This CDR3 is built from 16 residues. Germline V gene data show CDR1 as LNHDA and CDR2 as SQIVND (reference sequence). Trimming at V came to 2 bases and at J to 0 bases, leaving 5 bases not matched to a gene. This chain's CDR3 is CASSILAGASTDTQYF. CDR3 in DNA: TGTGCCAGTAGTATATTAGCGGGTGCTAGCACAGATACGCAGTATTTT.

This clone appeared a single time. This chain links TRBV5-1 with TRBJ2-7, with 10 bases fitting TRBD2. CDR1 and CDR2 (germline): SGHRS, YFSETQ. J gave up 4 bases and V 4 bases, and 8 bases lay outside the gene matches. CDR3 length equals 15 residues. The CDR3 nucleotides are TGCGCCAGCAGCCCCATGCCTAGCGGGAGTTACGAGCAGTACTTC. It codes for CASSPMPSGSYEQYF. Filled out from reference TRBV5-1 and TRBJ2-7, the complete variable domain reads KAGVTQTPRYLIKTRGQQVTLSCSPISGHRSVSWYQQTPGQGLQFLFEYFSETQRNKGNFPGRFSGRQFSNSRSEMNVSTLELGDSALYLCASSPMPSGSYEQYFGPGTRLTVT.

Notes on this clone: Other DNA sequences within the sample encode an identical CDR3. The chain is built from TRBV5-5 and TRBJ1-1, with 7 bases aligning to TRBD1. The CDR3 contains 15 residues. The V gene end was trimmed by 0 bases and the J gene end by 2 bases; junction bases not matched to a gene: 4. Germline CDR1 SGHKS, CDR2 YYEKEE (reference sequence). Here the CDR3 DNA reads TGTGCCAGCAGCTTGGGTGGGACAGCTAACACTGAAGCTTTCTTT. Amino acids: CASSLGGTANTEAFF.

The V call is TRBV7-9, the J call TRBJ1-2, with 9 bases lining up with TRBD1. Germline CDR1 and CDR2: SEHNR and FQNEAQ (reference sequence). The CDR3 spans 14 residues. J gave up 2 bases and V 3 bases, and 1 base lay outside the gene matches. Here the CDR3 reads CASSFGTGNYGYTF. The CDR3, as DNA: TGTGCCAGCAGCTTTGGGACAGGGAACTATGGCTACACCTTC. Drawing the rest from reference TRBV7-9 and TRBJ1-2, the complete variable domain is DTGVSQNPRHKITKRGQNVTFRCDPISEHNRLYWYRQTLGQGPEFLTYFQNEAQLEKSRLLSDRFSAERPKGSFSTLEIQRTEQGDSAMYLCASSFGTGNYGYTFGSGTRLTVV.

This chain links TRBV19 with TRBJ2-7; possibly TRBD2 for D (6 bases). This CDR3 comprises 14 residues. The germline gives CDR1 LNHDA, CDR2 SQIVND (reference sequence). Trimming cost V 3 bases and J 2 bases, with 11 bases left between them. CDR3 coding DNA: TGTGCCAGTAGTATTCGCCGGGAGACCTACGAGCAGTACTTC. Translation gives CASSIRRETYEQYF.

The genes are TRBV6-5 and TRBJ1-4; D is uncertain. The V gene's germline CDR1 is MNHEY and CDR2 SVGAGI. Trimming cost V 0 bases and J 6 bases, with 11 bases left between them. The CDR3 spans 15 residues. Here the CDR3 DNA reads TGTGCCAGCAGTTACTCCGGGTTTCGGGATGAAAAACTGTTTTTT. It is translated as CASSYSGFRDEKLFF.

The CDR3 nucleotides are TGCGCCAGCAGCCCGGGACAGAACGATCAGCCCCAGCATTTT. It codes for CASSPGQNDQPQHF. This sequence joins TRBV5-1 and TRBJ1-5, with 7 bases that match TRBD1. The J segment lost 5 bases and the V segment lost 4 bases, leaving 6 bases of the junction unmatched. The CDR3 has 14 amino acids. CDR1 SGHRS and CDR2 YFSETQ come from the germline V gene.

A few counts support this clone. V is TRBV19 and J is TRBJ2-1, with D uncertain. From germline, CDR1 is LNHDA and CDR2 SQIVND (reference sequence). CDR3 length: 12 amino acids. Trimming removed 5 bases from V and 12 bases from J, with 14 bases in between. This CDR3 reads CASSPSRQMQFF. DNA for the CDR3: TGTGCCAGTAGTCCGTCCCGGCAGATGCAGTTCTTC.